This T cell receptor (beta chain) was observed in a study of CD8 T cells in Susac syndrome. FACS was used to enrich TEMRA cells, whereas the CD8+ and CD4+ T cells were obtained by negative isolation. CDR3 length equals 14 residues. Germline values: CDR1 SGHVS, CDR2 FNYEAQ. Trimming cost V 5 bases and J 3 bases; bases outside gene matches: 2. Random-hexamer reverse transcription was applied to about 0.45 to 1 ug RNA. By means of immunoSEQ multiplex PCR, TCR beta CDR3 spanning 54 Vbeta and 13 Jbeta underwent amplification. TCRdb independently ran MiXCR on the immunoSEQ multiplex PCR reads; one entry per CDR3 protein. The profile shows over 100,000 distinct CDR3 sequences, about nine tenths of them singletons.

The sequence derives from a human donor in good health. Sequenced material: CD4+ T cells from PBMCs. V is TRBV7-6 and J is TRBJ2-5; 11 nucleotides align to TRBD1. The CDR3 loop is CASSRTGGEETQYF. The CDR3 bases are TGTGCCAGCAGCAGGACAGGGGGCGAAGAGACCCAGTACTTC.